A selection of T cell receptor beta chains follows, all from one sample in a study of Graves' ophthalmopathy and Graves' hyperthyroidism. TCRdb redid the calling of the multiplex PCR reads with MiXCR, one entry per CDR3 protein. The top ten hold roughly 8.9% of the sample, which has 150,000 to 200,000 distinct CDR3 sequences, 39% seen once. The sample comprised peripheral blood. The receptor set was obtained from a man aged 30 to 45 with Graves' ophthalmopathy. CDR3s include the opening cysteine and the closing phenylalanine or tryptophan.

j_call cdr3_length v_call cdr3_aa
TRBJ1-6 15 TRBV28 CASSLGGYSNSPLHF
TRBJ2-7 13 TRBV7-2 CAGSTGTSGPLQF
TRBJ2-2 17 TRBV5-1 CACPKSSGRAGTGELFF
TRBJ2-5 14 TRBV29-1 CSVARPSNEETQYF
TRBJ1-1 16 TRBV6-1 CASSEILTGEHTEAFF
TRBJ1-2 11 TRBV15 CATSTGQGYTF
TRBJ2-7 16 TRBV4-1 CASSQVPGQAYYEQYF
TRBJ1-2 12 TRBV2 CASYASSYGYTF
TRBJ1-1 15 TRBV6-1 CASIPYGTGDTEAFF
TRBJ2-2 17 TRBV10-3 CAISRLAGEINTGELFF
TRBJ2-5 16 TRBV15 CATSRSGLLVGETQYF
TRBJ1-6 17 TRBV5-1 CASSLGAWDSFNSPLHF
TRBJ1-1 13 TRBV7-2 CASSLGAMTEAFF
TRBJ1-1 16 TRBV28 CASTGTGASANTEAFF
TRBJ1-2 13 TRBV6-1 CASRPRQGYGYTF
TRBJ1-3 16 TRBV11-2 CASSQRVVFSGNTIYF
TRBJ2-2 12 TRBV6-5 CASSYLAGELFF
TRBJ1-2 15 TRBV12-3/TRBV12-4 CASSLLGEGRTGYTF
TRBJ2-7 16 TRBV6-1 CASNKGLAGASYEQYF
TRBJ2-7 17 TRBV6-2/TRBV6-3 CASSYGQGQGRTYEQYF
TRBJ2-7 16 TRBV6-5 CASSSRLAGGPLEQYF
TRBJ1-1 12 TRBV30 CAWNFGTGEAFF
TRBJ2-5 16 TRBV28 CASSHRTSGGGETQYF
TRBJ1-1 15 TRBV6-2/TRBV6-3 CASSLQRGWDTEAFF
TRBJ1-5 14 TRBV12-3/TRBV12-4 CASSLEGLHQPQHF
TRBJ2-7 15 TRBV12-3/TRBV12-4 CASSQKQVISYEQYF
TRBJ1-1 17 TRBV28 CASSLILGQGAATEAFF
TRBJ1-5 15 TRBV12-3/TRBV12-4 CASSDLLGGNQPQHF
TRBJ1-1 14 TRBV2 CASHLGGVGTEAFF
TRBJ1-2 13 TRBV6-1 CASRGDRVNGYTF
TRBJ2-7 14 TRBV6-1 CATLDGKLFYEQYF
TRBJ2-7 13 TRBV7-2 CASSLDSHYEQYF
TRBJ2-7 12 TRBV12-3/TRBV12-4 CASRGATYEQYF
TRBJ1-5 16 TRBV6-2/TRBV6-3 CASSYDQGGSNQPQHF
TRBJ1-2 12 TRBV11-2 CASSLDRGGEHF
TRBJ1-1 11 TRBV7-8 CASSRDREAFF
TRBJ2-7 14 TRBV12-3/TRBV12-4 CASCRTGRTYEQYF
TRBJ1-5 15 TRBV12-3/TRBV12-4 CASSPRGQANQPQHF
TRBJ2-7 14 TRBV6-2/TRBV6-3 CASSHGGQSYEQYF
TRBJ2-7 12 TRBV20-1 CSAPQSSYEQYF
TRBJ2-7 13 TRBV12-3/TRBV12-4 CASTEQGGYEQYF
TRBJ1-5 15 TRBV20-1 CSARDPKYSNQPQHF
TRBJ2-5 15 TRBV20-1 CSARDRLSSQETQYF
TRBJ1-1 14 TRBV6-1 CASRTGSGANEAFF
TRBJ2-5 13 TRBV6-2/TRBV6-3 CASSYELDETQYF
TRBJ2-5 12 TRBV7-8 CASSRGAETQYF
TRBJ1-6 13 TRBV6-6 CASSYSWHSPLHF
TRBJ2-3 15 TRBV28 CASSLWTSGTDTQYF
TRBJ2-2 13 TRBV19 CASSIGRAGELFF
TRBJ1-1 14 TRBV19 CASSIDLEQAEAFF